Listed here are 29 T cell receptor beta chains from one sample, sequenced in a study of blood T cell repertoires in COVID-19. Sequencing was performed with immunoSEQ multiplex PCR; in TCRdb, only in-frame clones are kept and a portion is missing. The top ten hold approximately 5.7% of the sample, which has several thousand clones, 75% to 90% seen once. Sequencing used peripheral blood. The receptor source for this set is a man between 60 and 70 years old with acute or convalescent COVID-19.

The J gene is TRBJ1-1, the V gene TRBV6-5; no clear D. CDR1 and CDR2 from the germline V gene are MNHEY and SVGAGI. There are 14 residues in the CDR3. V was shortened by 7 bases and J by 1 base, with 13 bases between the two germline ends. The CDR3 region has the DNA TGTGCCAGCACGCGCGGAGCTTCGAACACTGAAGCTTTCTTT. Its protein product is CASTRGASNTEAFF.

V usage is TRBV19 and J usage is TRBJ2-1; TRBD1 matches at 7 bases. This CDR3 is 13 amino acids long. CDR1 and CDR2 (germline): LNHDA, SQIVND (reference sequence). J gave up 3 bases and V 9 bases, and 5 bases lay outside the gene matches. As DNA, the CDR3 is TGTGCCAGCCGGGACAGATACTACAATGAGCAGTTCTTC. Translating gives CASRDRYYNEQFF.

This chain connects TRBV4-2 to TRBJ1-4; maybe TRBD1 (5 bases). The V end lost 1 base, the J end lost 0 bases, and 6 bases lay between the germline ends. Germline V CDR1 and CDR2: LGHNA, YNFKEQ. The CDR3 is made up of 15 amino acids. The CDR3: CASSQVQATNEKLFF. The CDR3 DNA sequence: TGTGCCAGCAGCCAAGTACAGGCAACTAATGAAAAACTGTTTTTT.

V is TRBV24-1 and J is TRBJ2-2, with D tentatively TRBD2 (5 bases). There are 18 residues in the CDR3. Germline values: CDR1 KGHDR, CDR2 SFDVKD. V was clipped by 0 bases and J by 0 bases, with 13 bases between them. This chain's CDR3 is CATSDLGGQPPNTGELFF. Written as DNA, the CDR3 is TGTGCCACCAGTGATTTGGGAGGCCAGCCTCCGAACACCGGGGAGCTGTTTTTT.

This chain links TRBV6-5 with TRBJ2-7, with 10 bases identical to TRBD2. The V and J ends lost 6 bases and 3 bases, in that order; junction bases with no gene match: 5. Germline V CDR1 and CDR2: MNHEY, SVGAGI. This CDR3 comprises 14 residues. The CDR3 loop is CASSGRTSGYEQYF. CDR3 DNA sequence: TGTGCCAGCAGCGGGAGGACTAGCGGCTACGAGCAGTACTTC.

This chain connects TRBV5-6 to TRBJ1-4; D gene ambiguous. CDR1 is SGHDT, CDR2 YYEEEE, per germline. CDR3 length equals 12 residues. V was cut by 4 bases and J by 10 bases, with 11 bases left in between. This chain's CDR3 is CASSPYVGKLFF. CDR3 DNA sequence: TGTGCCAGCAGCCCTTACGTCGGAAAACTGTTTTTT.

The CDR3: CSASPGVGNQPQHF. In nucleotides, the CDR3 is TGCAGTGCTAGTCCGGGGGTGGGAAATCAGCCCCAGCATTTT. The chain is built from TRBV20-1 and TRBJ1-5; maybe TRBD1 (5 bases). V dropped 3 bases and J dropped 4 bases, with 13 bases sitting between them. Germline V gives CDR1 DFQATT, CDR2 SNEGSKA (reference sequence). The CDR3 length is 14 residues.

V gene TRBV27 combines with J gene TRBJ1-1; weak D call: TRBD1 (6 bases). The germline CDR1 and CDR2 sequences are MNHEY and SMNVEV (reference sequence). V lost 1 base, J lost 7 bases, and 10 bases lay in between. The CDR3 extends over 13 amino acids. CDR3 DNA: TGTGCCAGCAGTTTATTCTCAGGGGATGAAGCTTTCTTT. It encodes CASSLFSGDEAFF.

The chain uses TRBV9 and TRBJ2-7, with 8 nucleotides matching TRBD2. CDR1 is SGDLS, CDR2 YYNGEE, per germline. The CDR3 is 15 residues long. After removal of 2 bases from V and 4 bases from J, the junction contained 8 bases not matched to a gene. The CDR3 here is CASSVGAGGGYEQYF. Written as DNA, the CDR3 is TGTGCCAGCAGCGTGGGGGCGGGAGGCGGGTACGAGCAGTACTTC.

The J gene is TRBJ2-1, the V gene TRBV3-1 (or the pseudogene TRBV3-2), with TRBD2 matching 8 bases. CDR1 is LGHDT and CDR2 is YNNKEL in the germline V gene (reference sequence). CDR3 size: 15 residues. Germline trimming cut 4 bases from V and 4 bases from J; bases unmatched to any gene: 6. The CDR3 loop is CASSLTAGGYNEQFF. Written as DNA, the CDR3 is TGTGCCAGCAGCCTGACTGCGGGGGGTTACAATGAGCAGTTCTTC.

This sequence joins TRBV5-5 and TRBJ1-4; D unresolved. This CDR3 contains 15 residues. The V and J ends lost 4 bases and 4 bases respectively, with 14 bases between them. Germline V lookup: CDR1 SGHKS, CDR2 YYEKEE (reference sequence). CDR3 loop: CASSGEDGLNEKLFF. The CDR3 nucleotides read TGTGCCAGCAGCGGGGAGGACGGGCTTAATGAAAAACTGTTTTTT.

This chain connects TRBV3-1 (or the pseudogene TRBV3-2) to TRBJ1-1, with 7 bases identical to TRBD1. Germline V gene data show CDR1 as LGHDT and CDR2 as YNNKEL (reference sequence). V was clipped by 5 bases and J by 2 bases; unmatched bases: 11. The CDR3 runs 16 residues. CDR3 residues: CASSKPPRQGNTEAFF. The CDR3, as DNA: TGTGCCAGCAGCAAGCCTCCTAGACAGGGTAACACTGAAGCTTTCTTT.

The rearrangement links TRBV5-4 to TRBJ2-5, with 14 bases fitting TRBD2. The CDR3 length is 16 residues. Looked up from germline, CDR1 is SGHNT and CDR2 is YYREEE (reference sequence). With V trimmed by 4 bases and J by 5 bases, 7 bases remained unmatched. For the CDR3, the DNA is TGTGCCAGCAGCCCGACTAGCGGGAGGGCCTCGGAGACCCAGTACTTC. It translates to CASSPTSGRASETQYF.

This chain uses TRBV28 with TRBJ1-2; D is undetermined. The CDR3 sequence is 14 residues long. Germline loops: CDR1 MDHEN, CDR2 SYDVKM. V gave up 3 bases and J gave up 7 bases, with 15 bases separating them. DNA of the CDR3: TGTGCCAGCAGTTTCGGAGGGTACCGCGGTGGCTACACCTTC. Translation: CASSFGGYRGGYTF.

The chain combines TRBV6-1 with TRBJ2-1; D gene uncertain. The CDR3 loop spans 15 amino acids. The germline gives CDR1 MNHNS, CDR2 SASEGT. V lost 1 base to trimming and J lost 4 bases, with 11 bases between them. The DNA for the CDR3 is TGTGCCAGCAGTGAAGATGGGCGTCAGTACAATGAGCAGTTCTTC. As protein: CASSEDGRQYNEQFF.

This clone came up once. The rearrangement links TRBV6-1 to TRBJ2-7; 8 nucleotides match TRBD2. The CDR3 extends over 14 amino acids. J gave up 5 bases and V 2 bases, and 5 bases lay outside the gene matches. Per the germline V gene, CDR1 is MNHNS and CDR2 is SASEGT. The CDR3, as DNA: TGTGCCAGCAGTGAATTCGGGGGGGTCAACGAGCAGTACGTC. Translation gives CASSEFGGVNEQYV.

V and J are TRBV7-8 and TRBJ2-5, with a tentative D call TRBD1 (5 bases). This CDR3 comprises 14 residues. Trimming took off 6 bases at V and 1 base at J, with 12 bases between the two ends. Germline CDR1 SGHVS, CDR2 FQNEAQ. Here the CDR3 DNA reads TGTGCCAGCAGGTCAACAGGAGTCCAAGAGACCCAGTACTTC. This gives the protein CASRSTGVQETQYF. The whole variable domain, filled in from reference TRBV7-8 and TRBJ2-5, reads GAGVSQSPRYKVAKRGQDVALRCDPISGHVSLFWYQQALGQGPEFLTYFQNEAQLDKSGLPSDRFFAERPEGSVSTLKIQRTQQEDSAVYLCASRSTGVQETQYFGPGTRLLVL.

The V gene is TRBV7-2, the J gene TRBJ2-2, with D possibly being TRBD1 (5 bases). The CDR3 has 14 residues. V gave up 3 bases and J gave up 5 bases, with 10 bases separating them. Germline CDR1 and CDR2: SGHTA and FQGNSA. The CDR3 sequence is CASSLFRATGELFF. The CDR3 nucleotides are TGTGCCAGCAGCTTGTTCAGGGCGACCGGGGAGCTGTTTTTT.

This clone has more than one count but fewer than ten. V usage is TRBV14 and J usage is TRBJ1-2; 9 bases line up with TRBD1. Germline loops: CDR1 SGHDN, CDR2 FVKESK. The J segment lost 2 bases and the V segment lost 2 bases, leaving 3 bases of the junction unmatched. CDR3 length: 15 amino acids. CDR3 coding DNA: TGTGCCAGCAGCCAAAACAGGGGGCGGAACTATGGCTACACCTTC. Protein sequence: CASSQNRGRNYGYTF.

The chain uses TRBV15 and TRBJ1-4; D gene ambiguous. Trimming removed 0 bases at V and 1 base at J, with 6 bases between. Germline V gene lookup returns CDR1 LNHNV and CDR2 YYDKDF (reference sequence). This CDR3 spans 15 amino acids. The CDR3: CATSRDPITNEKLFF. DNA of the CDR3: TGTGCCACCAGCAGAGACCCTATAACTAATGAAAAACTGTTTTTT.

The V call is TRBV2, the J call TRBJ1-5; D is possibly TRBD1 (5 bases). Germline CDR1 is SNHLY and CDR2 is FYNNEI. This CDR3 spans 14 amino acids. V was shortened by 3 bases and J by 4 bases, with 10 bases between the two germline ends. CDR3 amino acids: CASSDREANQPQHF. DNA of the CDR3: TGTGCCAGCAGTGACAGGGAGGCAAATCAGCCCCAGCATTTT.

This chain uses TRBV4-2 with TRBJ1-2; tentative D call: TRBD1 (5 bases). V shed 0 bases and J shed 8 bases, with 16 bases lying between them. CDR1 and CDR2 from the germline V gene are LGHNA and YNFKEQ. The CDR3 extends over 15 amino acids. The CDR3 reads CASSQDFGGTDGYTF. DNA of the CDR3: TGTGCCAGCAGCCAAGATTTTGGGGGGACGGACGGCTACACCTTC.

The chain joins TRBV6-6 to TRBJ1-1; 9 bases are shared with TRBD1. Trimming took 2 bases from V and 1 from J; bases not matched to a gene: 2. The CDR3 totals 15 residues. The V gene's germline CDR1 is MNHNY and CDR2 SVGAGI (reference sequence). CDR3 bases: TGTGCCAGCAGTTACGGACAGGGGCAGAACACTGAAGCTTTCTTT. Protein sequence: CASSYGQGQNTEAFF.

This chain connects TRBV2 to TRBJ2-5; D is perhaps TRBD2 (6 bases). CDR1 is SNHLY and CDR2 is FYNNEI in the germline V gene. CDR3 length: 16 amino acids. V dropped 3 bases and J dropped 1 base, with 15 bases sitting between them. The CDR3 loop reads CASSESLGLAQETQYF. CDR3 bases: TGTGCCAGCAGTGAGAGCCTGGGACTGGCCCAAGAGACCCAGTACTTC.

The chain combines TRBV7-6 with TRBJ2-2; TRBD2 is a possible D gene (5 bases). CDR3 length equals 18 residues. The germline V gene has CDR1 SGHVS and CDR2 FNYEAQ. Trimming left V 5 bases short and J 1 base short, with 20 bases between. DNA of the CDR3: TGTGCCAGCAGCCCGATTTATGCTGGCGGAGGGAACACCGGGGAGCTGTTTTTT. Protein sequence: CASSPIYAGGGNTGELFF. The full variable domain, its missing parts supplied by reference TRBV7-6 and TRBJ2-2, is GAGVSQSPRYKVTKRGQDVALRCDPISGHVSLYWYRQALGQGPEFLTYFNYEAQQDKSGLPNDRFSAERPEGSISTLTIQRTEQRDSAMYRCASSPIYAGGGNTGELFFGEGSRLTVL.

The V call is TRBV19, the J call TRBJ1-5, with 10 bases that match TRBD1. The CDR3 runs to 16 residues. Germline trimming cut 7 bases from V and 2 bases from J; bases unmatched to any gene: 8. Looked up from germline, CDR1 is LNHDA and CDR2 is SQIVND (reference sequence). DNA for the CDR3: TGTGCCAGTATCGCAACCGGGACAGGGGGCAATCAGCCCCAGCATTTT. Translation gives CASIATGTGGNQPQHF.

This chain connects TRBV7-2 to TRBJ1-1; no clear D gene. Germline V CDR1 and CDR2: SGHTA, FQGNSA. Trimming stripped 1 base from V and 2 bases from J, with 8 bases between. This CDR3 has 14 residues. The chain's CDR3 is CASSLVSVNTEAFF. DNA for the CDR3: TGTGCCAGCAGCTTAGTGTCAGTCAACACTGAAGCTTTCTTT.

The chain has TRBV4-2 and TRBJ1-3; no reliable D call. Germline V gives CDR1 LGHNA, CDR2 YNFKEQ. The CDR3 totals 16 residues. Trimming left V 0 bases short and J 0 bases short, with 9 bases between. CDR3 loop: CASSQDNSHSGNTIYF. DNA of the CDR3: TGTGCCAGCAGCCAAGATAACAGCCACTCTGGAAACACCATATATTTT.

V usage is TRBV7-9 and J usage is TRBJ2-7; D might be TRBD2 (5 bases). This CDR3 comprises 14 residues. Germline loops: CDR1 SEHNR, CDR2 FQNEAQ (reference sequence). Trimming shortened V by 5 bases and J by 2 bases, and 13 bases separated the two germline ends. CDR3 sequence: CASSASDGAYEQYF. DNA for the CDR3: TGTGCCAGCAGCGCAAGCGACGGGGCCTACGAGCAGTACTTC.